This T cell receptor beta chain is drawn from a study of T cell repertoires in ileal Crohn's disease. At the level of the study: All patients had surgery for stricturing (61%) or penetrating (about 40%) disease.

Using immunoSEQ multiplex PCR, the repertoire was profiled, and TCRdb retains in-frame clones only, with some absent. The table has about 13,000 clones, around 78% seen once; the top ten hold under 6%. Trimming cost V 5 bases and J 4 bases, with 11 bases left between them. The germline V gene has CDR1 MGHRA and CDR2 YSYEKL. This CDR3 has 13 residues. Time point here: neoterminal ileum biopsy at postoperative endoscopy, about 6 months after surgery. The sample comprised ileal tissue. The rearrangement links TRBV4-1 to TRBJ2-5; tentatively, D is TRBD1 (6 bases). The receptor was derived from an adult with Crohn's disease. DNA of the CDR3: TGCGCCAGCAGCGCCCAGGACAGAGAGACCCAGTACTTC. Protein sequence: CASSAQDRETQYF.